This record covers a single T cell receptor (beta chain). What antigen it recognizes has not been identified. No base-level quality is on record; no much larger clone is a single base apart. V loses 7 bases, J loses 9 bases, and the germline ends lie 13 bases apart. The germline V gene sets CDR1 to LGHNT and CDR2 to FRNRAP. The CDR3 covers 12 residues, taking in both the cysteine and the phenylalanine. Of all the DNA, just the CDR3 is kept, 36 bases in frame from base 1. The library relied on 5' RACE. The data were produced on an Illumina HiSeq 2500. The second PCR ran for about 6 to 12 cycles and used a J-beta primer mix along with a sample-barcoded 5' primer. A unique molecular identifier was introduced onto each TCR beta cDNA molecule by a template-switch 5' adaptor carrying 12 random nucleotides. At least 2.5 million CDR3-containing paired-end reads were obtained from each sample. First-strand cDNA was synthesized from all RNA with the Mint cDNA synthesis kit, primed by a TRBC-specific oligonucleotide. After uracil-DNA glycosylase treatment, a first 18-cycle PCR used universal primers M1SS and BC2_uni_R on all cDNA. Under the source paper's analysis protocol: Normalization of each sample was performed by random selection of 1 million high-quality reads, each carrying a distinct molecular identifier. Reads with shared molecular identifiers were discarded instead of being binned into consensus sequences. MiTCR, set to a Q25 quality threshold and the strictest error-elimination algorithm, was used for CDR3 identification, clonotype clustering and error correction. A nonparametric unseen species model using Euler transformation provided a lower-bound estimate of total TCR beta diversity. TCRdb reworked the public reads: Q25 trimming with fastp, MiXCR clone assembly, productive beta chains retained. All rows with the same CDR3 protein become a single entry with the most common DNA and genes. V and J calls and clone size were set by TCRdb, not the authors. The sample table lists fewer than 900,000 distinct CDR3 sequences, about 40% of them with a count of one. The ten largest clones capture 20% to 25% of the sample.

This specimen comes from a study of blood T cells in healthy people across ages (dated by TCRdb to 2015 to 2017). As for the study more broadly: Template switching captured roughly one uniquely barcoded TCR beta cDNA molecule per two T cells in model experiments. Age-related changes in TCR beta repertoire diversity were measured in the study by deep sequencing normalized with unique cDNA molecular identifiers. The donors were divided into four age groups: young (average around 17 years), middle-aged (approximately 41), aged (approximately 62) and long-lived (roughly 86). To avoid experimental bias, donors of different ages were randomly spread across the sequencing lanes. For two donors (one aged 18 to 30 and one aged 80 or older), the study analyzed two additional independent replicas of 1 million unique cDNA reads from the same blood draw.

What the study reported, not specific to this receptor: Total diversity estimates from one million sequenced T cells were considered lower bounds and underestimates. Observed TCR beta diversity correlated strongly with the percentage of naive T cells measured by flow cytometry. The long-lived group showed more naive CD4+ T cells, fewer expanded clones and increased TCR diversity than the aged group, suggesting age selection. The CMV infection status of donors was not known, potentially confounding age-related changes in expanded clonotypes. Bulk unsorted PBMC profiling prevented conclusive comparison of naive and antigen-experienced compartments. As age increased, observed TCR beta diversity per million T cells dropped in a roughly linear way, and a significant reduction was already evident by age 40.

Systemically healthy Caucasian individuals from Russia, around 39 in total and aged about 6 to 90 years, were included as donors. Around 9.8 milliliters of peripheral blood were collected from each donor into EDTA-treated Vacutainer tubes. Ficoll-Paque density-gradient centrifugation was used to isolate PBMCs, with at least 6.5 million per sample. Trizol reagent was used to extract total RNA from PBMCs, with at least 6 micrograms per sample. For every donor, an aliquot of PBMCs went through flow cytometry to measure the percentages of naive CD45RAhigh/CD27high T cells. Rearrangement joined TRBV12-5 to TRBJ2-4; TRBD2 is perhaps the D gene, given 5 matching bases. Sequencing used blood. This TCR was recovered from a woman in her sixties or seventies in good health. The CDR3 sequence is CASASSLGIQYF. The DNA sequence reads TGTGCTAGTGCTAGCTCATTAGGCATTCAGTACTTC. Where the CDR3 stops, the reference TRBV12-5 and TRBJ2-4 genes take over; the full variable domain is DARVTQTPRHKVTEMGQEVTMRCQPILGHNTVFWYRQTMMQGLELLAYFRNRAPLDDSGMPKDRFSAEMPDATLATLKIQPSEPRDSAVYFCASASSLGIQYFGAGTRLSVL.